One sample yielded the 20 T cell receptor beta chains listed below, sequenced in a study of T cells in Graves' hyperthyroidism and ophthalmopathy. RNA transcripts gave rise to amplified TCR beta CDR3 regions. The TCR CDR3 was amplified in a first-round RT-PCR using the HTBI primer set. TCRdb itself ran the multiplex PCR reads through MiXCR, one entry per CDR3 protein. The profile shows about 740,000 distinct CDR3 sequences, 14% of them singletons. The sample was blood. These receptors were collected from a woman in her late teens or twenties with Graves' hyperthyroidism.

This clonotype has at least ten counts. Mismatch with germline at one junction end may stem from a read error. The V call is TRBV6-5, the J call TRBJ2-7; a weak D match, TRBD1 (6 bases). The CDR3 length is 15 residues. Germline-derived CDR1 and CDR2 are MNHEY and SVGAGI. The CDR3 coding sequence is TGTGCCAGCAGTAACTCAGGGGTTCTAGCCTACGAGCAGTACTTC. Protein: CASSNSGVLAYEQYF.

This clonotype turned up a few times. The rearrangement joins TRBV5-4 to TRBJ2-1; maybe TRBD2 (6 bases). Germline CDR1 is SGHNT and CDR2 is YYREEE (reference sequence). This CDR3 spans 17 amino acids. The ends were cut back, 5 bases at V and 0 bases at J, with 18 bases in the middle. Here the CDR3 reads CASSFGRGSSSYNEQFF. The CDR3 nucleotides read TGTGCCAGCAGTTTCGGTCGGGGGAGCAGCTCCTACAATGAGCAGTTCTTC.

This clonotype was counted at least ten times. The V gene is TRBV30, the J gene TRBJ1-1; D ambiguous. Per germline, CDR1 GTSNPN and CDR2 SVGIG (reference sequence). Trimming removed 0 bases from V and 1 base from J, with 12 bases in between. The CDR3 is 15 residues long. The CDR3 is CAWSVGPHPNTEAFF. DNA of the CDR3: TGTGCCTGGAGTGTCGGGCCCCACCCGAACACTGAAGCTTTCTTT.

V usage is TRBV10-3 and J usage is TRBJ1-1; 8 bases align to TRBD1. Trimming took 6 bases from V and 1 from J; bases not matched to a gene: 7. From germline, CDR1 is ENHRY and CDR2 SYGVKD. The CDR3 spans 15 residues. CDR3 sequence: CAIRDQTGENTEAFF. The CDR3, as DNA: TGTGCCATCAGGGACCAGACAGGGGAGAACACTGAAGCTTTCTTT.

There are a few counts of this clonotype. V is TRBV9 and J is TRBJ1-3; 8 bases map to TRBD1. The CDR3 is made up of 15 amino acids. V shed 4 bases, J shed 0 bases, and the junction held 3 bases outside the gene matches. Germline V gives CDR1 SGDLS, CDR2 YYNGEE. The CDR3 is CASSTQGVSGNTIYF. The CDR3, as DNA: TGTGCCAGCAGCACACAGGGGGTCTCTGGAAACACCATATATTTT.

This clonotype came up a few times. The V and J genes are TRBV12-5 and TRBJ2-3, with D maybe TRBD2 (6 bases). V was trimmed by 0 bases and J by 4 bases, leaving 20 bases between them. Germline V gene sequence: CDR1 LGHNT, CDR2 FRNRAP. The CDR3 runs to 18 residues. The CDR3 DNA reads as TGTGCTAGTGGTTTGGTACGTAGAGGGACTCTTGGACCAGATACGCAGTATTTT. It translates to CASGLVRRGTLGPDTQYF. The full variable domain, rest sourced from reference TRBV12-5 and TRBJ2-3, is DARVTQTPRHKVTEMGQEVTMRCQPILGHNTVFWYRQTMMQGLELLAYFRNRAPLDDSGMPKDRFSAEMPDATLATLKIQPSEPRDSAVYFCASGLVRRGTLGPDTQYFGPGTRLTVL.

This clonotype showed up many times. The rearrangement links TRBV5-6 to TRBJ2-5; the D is unclear. The CDR3 contains 17 residues. Germline V gene data show CDR1 as SGHDT and CDR2 as YYEEEE. Trimming stripped 4 bases from V and 5 bases from J, with 24 bases between. CDR3 region: CASSTKVETLPGETQYF. For the CDR3, the DNA is TGTGCCAGCAGCACGAAGGTGGAGACGTTGCCTGGGGAGACCCAGTACTTC.

This chain uses TRBV27 with TRBJ1-5; D gene unclear. Germline assignment: CDR1 MNHEY and CDR2 SMNVEV (reference sequence). Trimming cost V 4 bases and J 6 bases, with 13 bases left between them. The CDR3 covers 14 residues. This CDR3 reads CASSWKGLGQPQHF. CDR3 DNA: TGTGCCAGCAGTTGGAAAGGACTCGGTCAGCCCCAGCATTTT.

This clonotype was seen a handful of times. V gene TRBV20-1 combines with J gene TRBJ2-5; D possibly matches TRBD1 or TRBD2 (7 bases each). Germline V gene sequence: CDR1 DFQATT, CDR2 SNEGSKA (reference sequence). V dropped 0 bases and J dropped 6 bases, with 14 bases sitting between them. The CDR3 consists of 14 residues. The CDR3 DNA follows: TGCAGTGCTAGAGATAGACAGGGAGGGAAGACCCAGTACTTC. Residues: CSARDRQGGKTQYF.

This clonotype was seen many times. The chain links TRBV12-3 or TRBV12-4 to TRBJ2-5, with TRBD2 matching 7 bases. The CDR3 extends over 15 amino acids. After removal of 2 bases from V and 8 bases from J, the junction contained 11 bases not matched to a gene. This CDR3 reads CASSLTAGELGTQYF. The CDR3 nucleotides read TGTGCCAGCAGTTTAACGGCGGGAGAATTAGGAACCCAGTACTTC.

This clonotype was detected many times. This rearrangement joins TRBV12-3 or TRBV12-4 to TRBJ2-1; 8 nucleotides align to TRBD2. The CDR3 covers 17 residues. V shed 7 bases, J shed 4 bases, and the junction held 15 bases outside the gene matches. In nucleotides, the CDR3 is TGTGCCAGCATCCACGCGGGACTAGTCGAGATTTACAATGAGCAGTTCTTC. Amino acids: CASIHAGLVEIYNEQFF.

At least ten counts were recorded for this clonotype. The chain couples TRBV7-8 to TRBJ2-3; 8 bases align to TRBD2. Looked up from germline, CDR1 is SGHVS and CDR2 is FQNEAQ. Trimming cost V 4 bases and J 0 bases; bases outside gene matches: 9. The CDR3 spans 17 residues. CDR3 nucleotides: TGTGCCAGCAGCTACCGGAGACTAGCGAGGAGCACAGATACGCAGTATTTT. Its translation is CASSYRRLARSTDTQYF.

A few counts support this clonotype. The chain recombines TRBV6-2 or TRBV6-3 with TRBJ2-5, with 11 bases aligning to TRBD2. The CDR3 length is 16 residues. CDR1 and CDR2 from the germline V gene are MNHEY and SVGEGT. V dropped 6 bases and J dropped 0; count of bases not matched to a gene: 6. CDR3 bases: TGTGCCAGCAGCCACGCTAGCGGGAGGTACCAAGAGACCCAGTACTTC. Protein product: CASSHASGRYQETQYF.

The chain joins TRBV28 to TRBJ1-5, with a weak D call TRBD1 (6 bases). Germline assignment: CDR1 MDHEN and CDR2 SYDVKM. Trimming shortened V by 3 bases and J by 4 bases, and 13 bases separated the two germline ends. CDR3 length equals 15 residues. CDR3 sequence: CASSLSGAGNQPQHF. CDR3 sequence (DNA): TGTGCCAGCAGTTTGTCAGGGGCCGGGAATCAGCCCCAGCATTTT.

The J gene is TRBJ2-1, the V gene TRBV7-2, with a tentative D call TRBD2 (5 bases). The CDR3 has 16 residues. Looked up from germline, CDR1 is SGHTA and CDR2 is FQGNSA. V lost 1 base, J lost 9 bases, and 19 bases lay in between. CDR3 in amino acids: CASSLVPGSPLGEQFF. Written as DNA, the CDR3 is TGTGCCAGCAGCTTAGTGCCTGGGAGCCCCTTGGGTGAGCAGTTCTTC.

There are many counts of this clonotype. This chain uses TRBV7-9 with TRBJ2-1, with 7 bases fitting TRBD1. This CDR3 is built from 14 residues. The germline gives CDR1 SEHNR, CDR2 FQNEAQ (reference sequence). V dropped 6 bases and J dropped 8; count of bases not matched to a gene: 10. CDR3: CASRSTGVLDEQFF. Written as DNA, the CDR3 is TGTGCCAGCAGATCAACAGGGGTTCTGGATGAGCAGTTCTTC.

On this clonotype itself: The conserved phenylalanine or tryptophan is not found at the CDR3 terminus, so this likely reflects a read error. V and J are TRBV12-3 or TRBV12-4 and TRBJ1-5; D is uncertain. V gave up 7 bases and J gave up 2 bases, with 15 bases separating them. The CDR3 is 15 residues long. The CDR3 sequence is CASTTVSEGNQPQHL. The CDR3 nucleotides are TGTGCCAGCACTACCGTTTCGGAAGGCAATCAGCCCCAGCATCTT.

The table lists this clonotype with many counts. The chain links TRBV20-1 to TRBJ2-7; 7 positions agree with TRBD2. Germline V gene sequence: CDR1 DFQATT, CDR2 SNEGSKA (reference sequence). The CDR3 spans 12 residues. The J segment lost 7 bases and the V segment lost 1 base, leaving 4 bases of the junction unmatched. CDR3 in amino acids: CSARGPGREQYF. The CDR3, as DNA: TGCAGTGCTAGAGGCCCCGGGAGGGAGCAGTACTTC.

In this sample, this clonotype turned up a few times. The V and J genes are TRBV27 and TRBJ1-6; D possibly corresponds to TRBD1 (5 bases). Trimming removed 6 bases from V and 6 bases from J, with 12 bases in between. The CDR3 totals 14 residues. The germline CDR1 and CDR2 sequences are MNHEY and SMNVEV (reference sequence). The CDR3 bases are TGTGCCAGCAGCTCGGGACGCTTTAATTCACCCCTCCACTTT. Translating gives CASSSGRFNSPLHF.

This clonotype was detected only a few times. This rearrangement joins TRBV14 to TRBJ1-2; D is uncertain. The CDR3 is made up of 12 amino acids. V was shortened by 4 bases and J by 4 bases, with 7 bases between the two germline ends. Germline CDR1 SGHDN, CDR2 FVKESK. CDR3 sequence (DNA): TGTGCCAGCAGCCGAGGTCTCTATGGCTACACCTTC. Encoded protein: CASSRGLYGYTF.